A selection of T cell receptor beta chains follows, all from one sample in a study of OX40 agonist ivuxolimab in advanced cancers. Repertoires were generated with immunoSEQ multiplex PCR, while TCRdb's copy carries only in-frame clones and drops some. The sample consists of 60,000 or so clones, 70% to 90% of them appearing once. The sequences come from CD4+ or CD8+ T cells sorted from blood, collected in a trial of the OX40 agonist ivuxolimab. Source of these receptors: an adult with an advanced solid tumor such as melanoma, head and neck, liver or kidney cancer. The CDR3 runs from the conserved cysteine through the conserved F or W. Fields, in order: V gene, J gene, CDR3 protein.

>TRBV18|TRBJ2-3
CASSPQINTDTQYF
>TRBV7-9|TRBJ2-1
CASSFNSGRGSYNEQFF
>TRBV5-6|TRBJ1-6
CASSFIQGSPLHF
>TRBV6-1|TRBJ2-7
CASSPLTQSNEQYF
>TRBV14|TRBJ1-1
CASSRRDHEAFF
>TRBV6-4|TRBJ2-2
CASRRDGQNTGELFF
>TRBV4-1|TRBJ2-5
CASSPDWGETQYF
>TRBV7-2|TRBJ2-3
CATGGLNEYF
>TRBV7-9|TRBJ2-3
CASSLASGVTDTQYF
>TRBV4-1|TRBJ1-4
CASSQGDRRDTGKLFF
>TRBV5-5|TRBJ1-2
CASSLEGYEGSYGYTF